The T cell receptor (beta chain) described here comes from a study of PD-L1 blockade in urothelial cancer. Time point in this sample: peripheral blood 6 weeks after treatment start. Using immunoSEQ multiplex PCR, the repertoire was profiled, and TCRdb retains in-frame clones only, with some absent. The table has 40,000 to 55,000 clones, roughly nine tenths seen once; the top ten hold approximately 7.9%. Comments on this clone: Its antigen is unidentified.

Notes on the study in general: Where pretreatment blood TCR clonality fell below the median, better survival was predicted.

This CDR3 region has 16 residues. Germline lookup yields CDR1 LNHNV and CDR2 YYDKDF (reference sequence). The trim removed 0 bases at V and 4 bases at J, leaving 5 bases unmatched. V and J are TRBV15 and TRBJ2-1; TRBD1 matches at 8 bases. Specimen: PBMCs, collected around atezolizumab (anti-PD-L1) treatment. The sequence came from a man aged 70 or older with urothelial cancer. DNA for the CDR3: TGTGCCACCAGCAGAGACCCAGGGGGCGCTTACAATGAGCAGTTCTTC. Its protein is CATSRDPGGAYNEQFF.